The rows below give T cell receptor beta chains drawn from one sample of a study of a mutant IDH1 vaccine in newly diagnosed glioma. Antigens of these TCRs are unknown. Generated by immunoSEQ multiplex PCR, the TCRdb table keeps only in-frame clones and is missing some. The sample shows some 60,000 clones, around 87% of them seen only once. The specimen was PBMCs, collected from a glioma patient whose treatment included an IDH1 peptide vaccine. These receptors were collected from a man aged 35-49 years with glioma. CDR3s include the opening cysteine and the closing phenylalanine or tryptophan. Each record gives: CDR3 protein, J gene, V gene.

cdr3_aa: CASSVTGGRASGANVLTF; j_call: TRBJ2-6; v_call: TRBV9
cdr3_aa: CASSGGSWQETQYF; j_call: TRBJ2-5; v_call: TRBV5-5
cdr3_aa: CASRRSGDSINAEAFF; j_call: TRBJ1-1; v_call: TRBV6-6
cdr3_aa: CASSAQTSADTQYF; j_call: TRBJ2-3; v_call: TRBV7-2
cdr3_aa: CASSDPGHYTEAFF; j_call: TRBJ1-1; v_call: TRBV25-1
cdr3_aa: CASSYGGGGTQYF; j_call: TRBJ2-5; v_call: TRBV6-5
cdr3_aa: CASKERVANGKLFF; j_call: TRBJ1-4; v_call: TRBV28
cdr3_aa: CASGTGLAYNEQFF; j_call: TRBJ2-1; v_call: TRBV12-5
cdr3_aa: CASSGQGVRLSGANVLTF; j_call: TRBJ2-6; v_call: TRBV6-1
cdr3_aa: CASSAYARTATTYSNQPQHF; j_call: TRBJ1-5; v_call: TRBV19
cdr3_aa: CASSWTPNTGELFF; j_call: TRBJ2-2; v_call: TRBV7-7
cdr3_aa: CASSQGRGRETQYF; j_call: TRBJ2-5; v_call: TRBV14
cdr3_aa: CASILDYYNTGELFF; j_call: TRBJ2-2; v_call: TRBV7-2
cdr3_aa: CASSVGLAGVDEQYF; j_call: TRBJ2-7; v_call: TRBV2
cdr3_aa: CASSPPGGRRAFF; j_call: TRBJ1-1; v_call: TRBV13
cdr3_aa: CASSGGGGNQPQHF; j_call: TRBJ1-5; v_call: TRBV9
cdr3_aa: CASSLGGTGGRGYTF; j_call: TRBJ1-2; v_call: TRBV7-2
cdr3_aa: CASSRYSGMSSYNEQFF; j_call: TRBJ2-1; v_call: TRBV14
cdr3_aa: CASSTGLAPYEQYF; j_call: TRBJ2-7; v_call: TRBV7-3
cdr3_aa: CASSPLALLDTSSYEQYF; j_call: TRBJ2-7; v_call: TRBV28
cdr3_aa: CASSQEVYNEQFF; j_call: TRBJ2-1; v_call: TRBV4-3
cdr3_aa: CASRKRGQAGELFF; j_call: TRBJ2-2; v_call: TRBV19
cdr3_aa: CASNPRSSYNEQFF; j_call: TRBJ2-1; v_call: TRBV7-8
cdr3_aa: CASSPIPSGRTGELFF; j_call: TRBJ2-2; v_call: TRBV7-9
cdr3_aa: CASRIPVGGTNEKLFF; j_call: TRBJ1-4; v_call: TRBV19
cdr3_aa: CASSDSPTLTLGVHEQFF; j_call: TRBJ2-1; v_call: TRBV6-4
cdr3_aa: CASSLGDAGLNQPQHF; j_call: TRBJ1-5; v_call: TRBV5-1
cdr3_aa: CASTPSRENEKLFF; j_call: TRBJ1-4; v_call: TRBV5-6
cdr3_aa: CSVVDELDIQYF; j_call: TRBJ2-4; v_call: TRBV29-1
cdr3_aa: CATGPQNTEAFF; j_call: TRBJ1-1; v_call: TRBV10-3
cdr3_aa: CSVGVAPDTQYF; j_call: TRBJ2-3; v_call: TRBV29-1
cdr3_aa: CASSTRDRVLTDTQYF; j_call: TRBJ2-3; v_call: TRBV7-9
cdr3_aa: CASSQDPGYGYTF; j_call: TRBJ1-2; v_call: TRBV14
cdr3_aa: CASKGGAGVNYGYTF; j_call: TRBJ1-2; v_call: TRBV28
cdr3_aa: CASSVGGQETQYF; j_call: TRBJ2-5; v_call: TRBV9